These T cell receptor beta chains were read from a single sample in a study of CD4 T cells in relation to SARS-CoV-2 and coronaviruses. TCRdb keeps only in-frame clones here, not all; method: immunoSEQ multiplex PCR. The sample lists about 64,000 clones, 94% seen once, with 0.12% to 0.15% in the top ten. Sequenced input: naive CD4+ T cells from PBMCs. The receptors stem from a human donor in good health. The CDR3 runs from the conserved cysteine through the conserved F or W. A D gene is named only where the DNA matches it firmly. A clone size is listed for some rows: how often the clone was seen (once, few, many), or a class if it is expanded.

TGTGCCAGCAGCCAATATATCGACAGGGGGAACTATGGCTACACCTTC | CASSQYIDRGNYGYTF | TRBJ1-2 | TRBV3-1/TRBV3-2 | NA | TRBD1
TGCGCCAGCAGCGGAATAACTAGCGGGAGCGGGGAGCTGTTTTTT | CASSGITSGSGELFF | TRBJ2-2 | TRBV5-1 | few | TRBD2
TGCGCCAGCAGCGAACGCGGGGGTTTGAACACTGAAGCTTTCTTT | CASSERGGLNTEAFF | TRBJ1-1 | TRBV5-1 | NA | NA
TGTGCCAGCAGCTTCTCACAGGGGGCGGGTAACTATGGCTACACCTTC | CASSFSQGAGNYGYTF | TRBJ1-2 | TRBV7-9 | NA | TRBD1
TGTGCCAGCAGCTCTCCGGGACGGCGGAACACTGAAGCTTTCTTT | CASSSPGRRNTEAFF | TRBJ1-1 | TRBV11-2 | NA | NA
TGTGCCAGCAGCTTAGACGTGGAGGTAGGGCGGACCCAGTACTTC | CASSLDVEVGRTQYF | TRBJ2-5 | TRBV11-3 | NA | NA
TGTGCCAGTAGTGCCCGGGAGGGATCCTACAATGAGCAGTTCTTC | CASSAREGSYNEQFF | TRBJ2-1 | TRBV19 | NA | TRBD2
TGTGCCAGCTCAGGGGACAGGATCTTGAACACTGAAGCTTTCTTT | CASSGDRILNTEAFF | TRBJ1-1 | TRBV18 | NA | TRBD1
TGTGCCGCCGTGGGTGTCGAGAAAAACGAGCAGTACTTC | CAAVGVEKNEQYF | TRBJ2-7 | TRBV28 | NA | NA
TGTGCCAGCAGTGACGGGGCCCGAACGGCGTTCTTT | CASSDGARTAFF | TRBJ1-1 | TRBV2 | NA | NA
TGTGCCAGCAGCCCCCGGGAAACCCGGCTGCTAGCGGACAGCACAGATACGCAGTATTTT | CASSPRETRLLADSTDTQYF | TRBJ2-3 | TRBV9 | NA | TRBD2
TGCGCCAGCAGCCCGGGACTACTCCCCAACAATGAGCAGTTCTTC | CASSPGLLPNNEQFF | TRBJ2-1 | TRBV4-1 | NA | TRBD2
TGTGCCAGCAGCTCCGAAGGCAATGAGCAGTTCTTC | CASSSEGNEQFF | TRBJ2-1 | TRBV7-9 | NA | NA
TGTGCCAGTTCGGGACTAGCGACAATCACCGGGGAGCTGTTTTTT | CASSGLATITGELFF | TRBJ2-2 | TRBV27 | once | TRBD2
TGTGCCAGCAGCCAAGCTGGCGGCGGCCGGAATTCACCCCTCCACTTT | CASSQAGGGRNSPLHF | TRBJ1-6 | TRBV3-1/TRBV3-2 | few | NA
TGTGCCAGCAGCCGGGGTCTAGAGGTTGAGACCCAGTACTTC | CASSRGLEVETQYF | TRBJ2-5 | TRBV5-4 | NA | NA
TGTGCCAGCAGCGGACAGGGTCGAGGGGCCAACGTCCTGACTTTC | CASSGQGRGANVLTF | TRBJ2-6 | TRBV7-3 | NA | TRBD1
TGTGCCAGCAGTGGGGACAGGGCGACTAACATTCAGTACTTC | CASSGDRATNIQYF | TRBJ2-4 | TRBV5-4 | once | TRBD1
TGTGCCAGCAGTCCCCCGACTAGCGGGAACACCGGGGAGCTGTTTTTT | CASSPPTSGNTGELFF | TRBJ2-2 | TRBV28 | NA | TRBD2
TGTGCCAGCTCACCGTCTTCGCGACTAGCGGGAGCCCAAACCTGGAACATTCAGTACTTC | CASSPSSRLAGAQTWNIQYF | TRBJ2-4 | TRBV18 | NA | TRBD2
TGTGCCAGCAGAGGACTTCGGCCCGGGGAGCTGTTTTTT | CASRGLRPGELFF | TRBJ2-2 | TRBV7-9 | NA | NA
TGTGCCACCAGTGAGCCTAGCGGGAGTGGCGGGGAGACCCAGTACTTC | CATSEPSGSGGETQYF | TRBJ2-5 | TRBV24-1 | NA | TRBD2
TGTGCCAGCAGACCGACAGGGGGACGAGGTCGTGGGACTGAAGCTTTCTTT | CASRPTGGRGRGTEAFF | TRBJ1-1 | TRBV7-3 | NA | TRBD1
TGTGCCAGCAGCACCCCGTTAGGACTAGCGGCGCGAGCAGATACGCAGTATTTT | CASSTPLGLAARADTQYF | TRBJ2-3 | TRBV2 | NA | TRBD2
TGTGCCAGCAGCCAAGTGGGGGTACGGGCCAACGTCCTGACTTTC | CASSQVGVRANVLTF | TRBJ2-6 | TRBV14 | NA | NA
TGTGCCAGCAGCCAATCCGGGACTCTGCGGTCTACGGGAGAGCAGTACTTC | CASSQSGTLRSTGEQYF | TRBJ2-7 | TRBV14 | NA | NA
TGTGCCAGCAGTTGGGAAGGGACTAGAGGCCCCCCGACGGGTACGCAGTATTTT | CASSWEGTRGPPTGTQYF | TRBJ2-3 | TRBV27 | NA | TRBD2
TGCGCCAGCAGCTTGGGGGGGGCTGTACACGAGCAGTACTTC | CASSLGGAVHEQYF | TRBJ2-7 | TRBV5-1 | NA | NA
TGTGCCAGCAGCTTAGAAGCCTTACCGAACACTGAAGCTTTCTTT | CASSLEALPNTEAFF | TRBJ1-1 | TRBV7-9 | few | NA
TGTGCCAGCAGTTTATGGGGAGAGCAGTACTTC | CASSLWGEQYF | TRBJ2-7 | TRBV28 | NA | NA
TGTGCCAGCAGCGGAGGGCCCGGGACGGAGTACGAGCAGTACTTC | CASSGGPGTEYEQYF | TRBJ2-7 | TRBV9 | once | NA
TGTGCCAGCAGCTCTCAGACTAGCGGGAGACGGACCGGGGAGCTGTTTTTT | CASSSQTSGRRTGELFF | TRBJ2-2 | TRBV11-2 | NA | TRBD2
TGTGCCAGCTCACCCCGCGGACTAGCGGGAGGGCCCGGTGAGCAGTACTTC | CASSPRGLAGGPGEQYF | TRBJ2-7 | TRBV18 | NA | TRBD2